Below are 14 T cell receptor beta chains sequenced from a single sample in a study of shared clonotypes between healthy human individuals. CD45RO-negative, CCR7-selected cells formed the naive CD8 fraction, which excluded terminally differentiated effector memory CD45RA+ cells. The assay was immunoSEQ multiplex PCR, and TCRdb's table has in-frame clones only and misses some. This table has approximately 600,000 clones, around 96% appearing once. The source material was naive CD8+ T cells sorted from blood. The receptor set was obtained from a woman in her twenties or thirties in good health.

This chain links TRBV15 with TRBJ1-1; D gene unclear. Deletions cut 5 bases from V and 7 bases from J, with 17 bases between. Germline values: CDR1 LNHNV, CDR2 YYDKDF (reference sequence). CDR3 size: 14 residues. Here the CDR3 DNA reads TGTGCCACCAGCTTACCGCGGGTCAGAGGTGAAGCTTTCTTT. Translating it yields CATSLPRVRGEAFF.

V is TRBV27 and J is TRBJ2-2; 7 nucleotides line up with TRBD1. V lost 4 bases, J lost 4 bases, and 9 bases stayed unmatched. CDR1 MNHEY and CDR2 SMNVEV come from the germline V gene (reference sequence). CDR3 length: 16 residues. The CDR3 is CASSSYLGQLTGELFF. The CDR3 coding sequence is TGTGCCAGCAGTTCCTACCTGGGACAGCTCACCGGGGAGCTGTTTTTT.

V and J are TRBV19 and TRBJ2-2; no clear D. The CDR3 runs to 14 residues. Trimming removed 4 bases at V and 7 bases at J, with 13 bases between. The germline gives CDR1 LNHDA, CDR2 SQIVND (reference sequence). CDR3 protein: CASSNRAWNGELFF. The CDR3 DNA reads TGTGCCAGTAGTAACCGGGCGTGGAACGGGGAGCTGTTTTTT.

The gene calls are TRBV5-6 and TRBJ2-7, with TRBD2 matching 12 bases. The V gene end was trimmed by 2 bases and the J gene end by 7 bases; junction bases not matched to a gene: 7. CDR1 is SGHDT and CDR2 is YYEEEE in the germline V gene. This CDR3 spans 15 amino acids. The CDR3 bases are TGTGCCAGCAGCTTAGCTAGCGGGAGGGCCGGGGAGCAGTACTTC. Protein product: CASSLASGRAGEQYF.

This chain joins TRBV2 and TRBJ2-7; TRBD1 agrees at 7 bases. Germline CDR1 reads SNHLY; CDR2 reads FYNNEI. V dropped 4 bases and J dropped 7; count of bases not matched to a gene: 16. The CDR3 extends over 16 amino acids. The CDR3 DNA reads TGTGCCAGCAGTGGAACGCGGCAGGGGGTCCCTAGGGAGCAGTACTTC. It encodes CASSGTRQGVPREQYF.

For the CDR3, the DNA is TGCGCCAGCAGCCAAGACAGCCGAGGGACTCAGCCCCAGCATTTT. As protein: CASSQDSRGTQPQHF. This chain connects TRBV4-1 to TRBJ1-5; possibly TRBD1 for D (5 bases). V was clipped by 0 bases and J by 6 bases, with 12 bases between them. The germline CDR1 and CDR2 sequences are MGHRA and YSYEKL. The CDR3 has 15 amino acids.

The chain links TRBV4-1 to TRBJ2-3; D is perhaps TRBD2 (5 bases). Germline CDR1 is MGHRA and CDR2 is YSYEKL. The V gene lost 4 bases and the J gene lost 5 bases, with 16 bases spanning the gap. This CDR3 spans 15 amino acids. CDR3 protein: CASSPHGVSGDTQYF. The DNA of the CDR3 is TGCGCCAGCAGCCCCCACGGGGTTTCTGGAGATACGCAGTATTTT.

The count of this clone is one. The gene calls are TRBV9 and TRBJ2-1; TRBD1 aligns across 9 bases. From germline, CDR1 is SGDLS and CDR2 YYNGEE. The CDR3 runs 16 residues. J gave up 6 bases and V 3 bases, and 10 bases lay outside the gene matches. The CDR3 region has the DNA TGTGCCAGCAGCGGAGACCGGGACAGGGTCTTCAATGAGCAGTTCTTC. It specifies CASSGDRDRVFNEQFF. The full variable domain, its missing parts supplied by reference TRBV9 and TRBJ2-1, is DSGVTQTPKHLITATGQRVTLRCSPRSGDLSVYWYQQSLDQGLQFLIQYYNGEERAKGNILERFSAQQFPDLHSELNLSSLELGDSALYFCASSGDRDRVFNEQFFGPGTRLTVL.

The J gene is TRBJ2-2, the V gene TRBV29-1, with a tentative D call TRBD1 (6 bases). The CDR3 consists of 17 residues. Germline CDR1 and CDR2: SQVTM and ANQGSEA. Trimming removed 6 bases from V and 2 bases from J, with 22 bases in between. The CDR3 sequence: CSVNSGTKDANTGELFF. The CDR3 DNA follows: TGCAGCGTAAACTCCGGGACAAAAGACGCAAACACCGGGGAGCTGTTTTTT.

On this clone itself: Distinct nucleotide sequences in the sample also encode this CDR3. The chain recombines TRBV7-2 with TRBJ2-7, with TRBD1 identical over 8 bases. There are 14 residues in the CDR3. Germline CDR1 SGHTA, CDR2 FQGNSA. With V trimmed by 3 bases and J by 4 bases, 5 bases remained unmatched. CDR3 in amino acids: CASSFRDRGYEQYF. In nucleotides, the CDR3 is TGTGCCAGCAGCTTCCGCGACAGGGGTTACGAGCAGTACTTC.

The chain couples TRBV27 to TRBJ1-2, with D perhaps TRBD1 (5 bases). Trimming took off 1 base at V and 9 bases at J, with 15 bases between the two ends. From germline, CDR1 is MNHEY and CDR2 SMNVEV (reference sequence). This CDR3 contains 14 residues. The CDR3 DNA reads TGTGCCAGCAGTTTATTTAGGGGCCAAGGAAGCTACACCTTC. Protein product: CASSLFRGQGSYTF.

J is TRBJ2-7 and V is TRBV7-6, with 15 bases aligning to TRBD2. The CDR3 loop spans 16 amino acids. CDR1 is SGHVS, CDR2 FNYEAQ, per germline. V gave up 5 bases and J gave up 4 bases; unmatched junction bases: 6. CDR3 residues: CASSPWGTSGRYEQYF. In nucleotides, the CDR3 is TGTGCCAGCAGCCCCTGGGGGACTAGCGGGAGGTACGAGCAGTACTTC.

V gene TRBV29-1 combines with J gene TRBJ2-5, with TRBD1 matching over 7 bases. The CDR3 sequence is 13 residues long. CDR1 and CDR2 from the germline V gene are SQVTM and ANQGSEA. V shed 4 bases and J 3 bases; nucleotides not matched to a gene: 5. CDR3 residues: CSVGPGGKETQYF. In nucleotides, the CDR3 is TGCAGCGTTGGTCCAGGGGGAAAAGAGACCCAGTACTTC.

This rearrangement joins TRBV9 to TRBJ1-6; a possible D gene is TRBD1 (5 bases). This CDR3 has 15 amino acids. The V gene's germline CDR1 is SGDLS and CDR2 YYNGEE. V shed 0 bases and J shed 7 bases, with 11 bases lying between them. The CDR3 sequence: CASSVGGGLNSPLHF. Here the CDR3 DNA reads TGTGCCAGCAGCGTAGGTGGGGGTCTGAATTCACCCCTCCACTTT.